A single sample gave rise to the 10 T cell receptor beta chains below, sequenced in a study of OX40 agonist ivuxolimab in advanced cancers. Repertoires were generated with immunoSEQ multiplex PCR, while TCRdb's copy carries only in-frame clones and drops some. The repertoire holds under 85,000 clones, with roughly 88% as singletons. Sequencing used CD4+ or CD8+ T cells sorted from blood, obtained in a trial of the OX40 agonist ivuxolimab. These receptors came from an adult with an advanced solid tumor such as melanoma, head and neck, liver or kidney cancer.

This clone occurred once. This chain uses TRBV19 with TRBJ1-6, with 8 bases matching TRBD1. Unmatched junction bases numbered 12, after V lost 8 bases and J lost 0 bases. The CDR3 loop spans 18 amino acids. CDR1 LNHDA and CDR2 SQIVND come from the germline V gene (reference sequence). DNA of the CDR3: TGTGCCAGTGGGTCAGGGGGCTCCATTAGCTCCTATAATTCACCCCTCCACTTT. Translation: CASGSGGSISSYNSPLHF.

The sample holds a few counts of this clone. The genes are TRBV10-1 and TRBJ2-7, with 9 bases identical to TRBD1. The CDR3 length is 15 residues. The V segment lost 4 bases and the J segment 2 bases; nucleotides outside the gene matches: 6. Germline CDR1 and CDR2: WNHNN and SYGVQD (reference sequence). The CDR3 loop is CASSGPGQGPYEQYF. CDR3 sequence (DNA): TGCGCCAGCAGTGGGCCGGGACAGGGACCCTACGAGCAGTACTTC.

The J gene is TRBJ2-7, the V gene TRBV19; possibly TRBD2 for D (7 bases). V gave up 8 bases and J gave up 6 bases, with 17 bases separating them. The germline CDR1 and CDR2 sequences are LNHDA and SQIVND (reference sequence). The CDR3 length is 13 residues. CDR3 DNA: TGTGCCAGTTCCCCCCGGGGGGCACGCGAGCAGTACTTC. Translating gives CASSPRGAREQYF.

Here the CDR3 DNA reads TGTGCCAGCAGTCCAACAGGGGATGCTTTCTTT. Encoded protein: CASSPTGDAFF. The chain has TRBV6-6 and TRBJ1-1; 7 bases line up with TRBD1. The CDR3 has 11 amino acids. The V segment lost 5 bases and the J segment 11 bases; nucleotides outside the gene matches: 5. Germline V gene sequence: CDR1 MNHNY, CDR2 SVGAGI (reference sequence).

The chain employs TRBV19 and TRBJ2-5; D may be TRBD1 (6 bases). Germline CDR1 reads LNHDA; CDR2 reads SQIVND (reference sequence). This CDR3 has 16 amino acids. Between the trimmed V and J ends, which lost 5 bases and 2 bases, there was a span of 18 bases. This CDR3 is CASSQDRTVLQETQYF. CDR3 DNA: TGTGCCAGTAGTCAGGACAGAACTGTCTTACAAGAGACCCAGTACTTC. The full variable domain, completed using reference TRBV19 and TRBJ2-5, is DGGITQSPKYLFRKEGQNVTLSCEQNLNHDAMYWYRQDPGQGLRLIYYSQIVNDFQKGDIAEGYSVSREKKESFPLTVTSAQKNPTAFYLCASSQDRTVLQETQYFGPGTRLLVL.

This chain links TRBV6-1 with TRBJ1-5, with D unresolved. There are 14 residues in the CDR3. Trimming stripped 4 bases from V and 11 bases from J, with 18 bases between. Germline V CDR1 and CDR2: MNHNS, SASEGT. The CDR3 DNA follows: TGTGCCAGCAGTGGGGAGCTTCTCGGTCGAGCCCAGCATTTT. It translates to CASSGELLGRAQHF.

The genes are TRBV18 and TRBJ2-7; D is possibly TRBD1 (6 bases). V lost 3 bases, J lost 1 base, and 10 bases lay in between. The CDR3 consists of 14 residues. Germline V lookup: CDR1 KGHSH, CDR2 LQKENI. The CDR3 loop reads CASSPLQGSYEQYF. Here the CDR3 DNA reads TGTGCCAGCTCACCCCTACAGGGTTCCTACGAGCAGTACTTC.

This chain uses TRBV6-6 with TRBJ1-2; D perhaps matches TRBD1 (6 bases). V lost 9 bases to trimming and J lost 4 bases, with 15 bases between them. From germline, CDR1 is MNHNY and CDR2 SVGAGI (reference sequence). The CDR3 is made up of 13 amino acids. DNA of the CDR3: TGTGCCAGTCAGGATCTACAGGGCTATGGCTACACCTTC. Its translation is CASQDLQGYGYTF.

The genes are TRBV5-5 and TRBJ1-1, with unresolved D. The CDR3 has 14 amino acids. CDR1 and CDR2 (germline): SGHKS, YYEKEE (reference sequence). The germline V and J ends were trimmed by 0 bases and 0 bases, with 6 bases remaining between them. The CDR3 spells CASSLARMNTEAFF. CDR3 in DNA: TGTGCCAGCAGCTTGGCCCGGATGAACACTGAAGCTTTCTTT. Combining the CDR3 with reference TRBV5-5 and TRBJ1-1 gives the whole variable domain DAGVTQSPTHLIKTRGQQVTLRCSPISGHKSVSWYQQVLGQGPQFIFQYYEKEERGRGNFPDRFSARQFPNYSSELNVNALLLGDSALYLCASSLARMNTEAFFGQGTRLTVV.

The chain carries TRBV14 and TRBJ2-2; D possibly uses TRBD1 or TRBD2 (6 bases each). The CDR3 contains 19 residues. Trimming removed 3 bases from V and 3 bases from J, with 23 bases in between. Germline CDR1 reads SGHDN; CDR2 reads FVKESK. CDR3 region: CASSHMLGIPGADTGELFF. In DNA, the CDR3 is TGTGCCAGCAGCCATATGTTAGGTATACCGGGGGCCGACACCGGGGAGCTGTTTTTT.